This T cell receptor (beta chain) was documented in a study of CD8 T cells in Susac syndrome. Study-level results: It was acknowledged by the study that relatively few individuals were included in its TCR sequencing and HLA analysis.

The germline gives CDR1 SEHNR, CDR2 FQNEAQ (reference sequence). The CDR3 contains 14 residues. V shed 1 base and J shed 3 bases, with 9 bases lying between them. Concerning this clonotype itself: Antigen specificity is unknown.

Random hexamers served to reverse transcribe roughly 0.45 to 1 ug RNA. Amplification of TCR beta CDR3 spanned 54 Vbeta and 13 Jbeta via immunoSEQ multiplex PCR. TCRdb itself ran the immunoSEQ multiplex PCR reads through MiXCR, one entry per CDR3 protein. This sample carries over 80,000 distinct CDR3 sequences, about 93% of them seen once, and the ten largest clones take 0.32%. CD8+ and CD4+ T cells from blood underwent TCR beta sequencing, which was carried out in a high-throughput format. Through negative isolation, CD4+ and CD8+ T cells were obtained, while TEMRA cells were enriched using FACS. The sequence derives from a human donor in good health. The chain has TRBV7-9 and TRBJ1-1; D is possibly TRBD1 (5 bases). The sequencing sample was made of CD8+ T cells from PBMCs. The DNA of the CDR3 is TGTGCCAGCAGCTTAGGGGTAGGGGACACTGAAGCTTTCTTT. It translates to CASSLGVGDTEAFF.